The 3 T cell receptor beta chains presented below share a single source sample, sequenced in a study of blood T cell repertoires in COVID-19. Generated by immunoSEQ multiplex PCR, the TCRdb table keeps only in-frame clones and is missing some. This sample has 55,000 to 70,000 clones, with 81% found just once. Sequencing used peripheral blood. The receptors here all came from a man older than 75 with acute or convalescent COVID-19.

The chain carries TRBV9 and TRBJ2-1; 7 nucleotides agree with TRBD2. J gave up 9 bases and V 4 bases, and 13 bases lay outside the gene matches. The CDR3 loop spans 15 amino acids. The germline CDR1 and CDR2 sequences are SGDLS and YYNGEE. The CDR3 loop reads CASSQEGRAVGEQFF. The CDR3 DNA sequence: TGTGCCAGCAGCCAGGAGGGGAGGGCCGTCGGTGAGCAGTTCTTC.

V gene TRBV5-6 combines with J gene TRBJ1-2; 8 positions agree with TRBD1. This CDR3 spans 16 amino acids. CDR1 is SGHDT and CDR2 is YYEEEE in the germline V gene. J was trimmed by 8 bases and V by 1 base; bases with no gene match: 13. This CDR3 is CASSLPQGAPAGGYTF. As DNA, the CDR3 is TGTGCCAGCAGCTTGCCCCAGGGGGCCCCGGCGGGGGGCTACACCTTC.

This clone was counted once. The gene calls are TRBV14 and TRBJ2-7, with TRBD2 as a possible D gene (5 bases). V was clipped by 5 bases and J by 3 bases, with 8 bases between them. Germline values: CDR1 SGHDN, CDR2 FVKESK. The CDR3 totals 12 residues. DNA of the CDR3: TGTGCCAGCAGCAAAACTAGCTACGAGCAGTACTTC. It yields the protein CASSKTSYEQYF.